This T cell receptor (beta chain) emerged from a study of blood T cells in healthy people across ages. Whole-study results and caveats: It was not possible, with unsorted PBMCs, to conclusively compare naive and antigen-experienced cells.

A second PCR of 7 to 11 cycles used a sample-barcoded 5' primer and a J-beta primer mix. No fewer than 2.5 million CDR3-containing paired-end reads came from each sample. TCRdb processed the 5' RACE reads anew with MiXCR; each CDR3 protein has one entry. Of fewer than 1,000,000 distinct CDR3 sequences listed, 35% to 50% are singletons. The CDR3 totals 14 residues. A remark on this clonotype: Its matching antigen is unknown.

The V and J genes are TRBV12-3 or TRBV12-4 and TRBJ2-1; TRBD2 might be the D (5 bases). The DNA end is a closer match to TRBJ2-7, so the J assignment may be wrong. Sample: blood. The source is a man older than 75 in good health. The CDR3 is CASSPRVSYNEQYF. The CDR3 DNA reads as TGTGCCAGCAGCCCGAGGGTCTCCTACAATGAGCAGTACTTC.